This T cell receptor beta chain was retrieved from a study of OX40 agonist ivuxolimab in advanced cancers. Overall study: In this trial design, patients received ivuxolimab intravenously at 0.01 to 10 mg/kg every 2 weeks. Three patients responded partially, comprising one with hepatocellular carcinoma and two with cutaneous melanoma.

Data came from immunoSEQ multiplex PCR; TCRdb stores just in-frame clones and leaves some out. The sample lists around 92,000 clones, 90% to 95% occurring once. Blood specimens came from baseline, cycle 4 day 1, and cycle 7 day 1. This sequence originates from an adult with an advanced solid tumor such as melanoma, head and neck, liver or kidney cancer. The specimen comprised CD4+ or CD8+ T cells sorted from blood, sampled in a trial of the OX40 agonist ivuxolimab.

The CDR3 region has the DNA TGTGCCTGGAGTGTAAGGACCCGGTTGGTCACTAATGAAAAACTGTTTTTT. This encodes CAWSVRTRLVTNEKLFF. The gene calls are TRBV30 and TRBJ1-4; D is uncertain. Per germline, CDR1 GTSNPN and CDR2 SVGIG (reference sequence). V gave up 0 bases and J gave up 2 bases, with 16 bases separating them. CDR3 length: 17 amino acids.